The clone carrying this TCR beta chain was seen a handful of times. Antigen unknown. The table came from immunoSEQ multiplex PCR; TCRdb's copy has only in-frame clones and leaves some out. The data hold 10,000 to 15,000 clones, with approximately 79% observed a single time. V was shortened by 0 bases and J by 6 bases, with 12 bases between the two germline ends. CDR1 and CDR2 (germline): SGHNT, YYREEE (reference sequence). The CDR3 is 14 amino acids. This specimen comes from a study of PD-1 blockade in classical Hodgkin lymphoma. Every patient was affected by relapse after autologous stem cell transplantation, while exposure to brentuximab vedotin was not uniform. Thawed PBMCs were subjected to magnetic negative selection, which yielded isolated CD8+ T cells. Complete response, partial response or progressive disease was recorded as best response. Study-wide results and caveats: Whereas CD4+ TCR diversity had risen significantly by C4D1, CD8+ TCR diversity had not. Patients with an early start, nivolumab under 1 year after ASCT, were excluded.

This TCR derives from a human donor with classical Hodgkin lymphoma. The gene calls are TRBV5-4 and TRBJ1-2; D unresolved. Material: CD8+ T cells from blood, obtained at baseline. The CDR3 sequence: CASSLGGRVDGYTF. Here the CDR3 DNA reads TGTGCCAGCAGCTTGGGCGGTCGGGTCGATGGCTACACCTTC.